The T cell receptor (beta chain) described here comes from a study of CD8 T cells in ankylosing spondylitis. General study points: As for the disease-linked clones, they showed a CD8+ phenotype and occurred at relatively low frequencies in peripheral blood. For ankylosing spondylitis blood, a TCR beta motif of eight or nine highly homologous variants appeared characteristic. Researchers reportedly found disease-linked clones significantly enriched in matched ankylosing spondylitis synovial fluid. Some motif variants were previously reported in reactive arthritis synovial fluid and blood.

This clonotype occurred many times. The antigen remains unidentified. A quantitative 5'-RACE method, one with molecular barcodes, was used to make TCR beta libraries. TCRdb called the 5' RACE reads again in MiXCR, with one record for every CDR3 protein. This repertoire shows some 840,000 distinct CDR3 sequences, 12% found once; its top ten account for less than 0.65%. This receptor was identified in a male donor with ankylosing spondylitis. Source material: blood, either unsorted or a sorted T cell fraction (not recorded which).

The chain's CDR3 is CAVQGAGANVLTF. The CDR3 DNA sequence: TGTGCCGTACAGGGGGCCGGGGCCAACGTCCTGACTTTC. The chain recombines TRBV10-3 with TRBJ2-6; 9 bases are a match to TRBD1. CDR3 length: 13 residues. V dropped 11 bases and J dropped 4; count of bases not matched to a gene: 3. The germline CDR1 and CDR2 sequences are ENHRY and SYGVKD.